This passage covers 23 T cell receptor beta chains from one sample sequenced in a study of blood T cell repertoires in COVID-19. The method was immunoSEQ multiplex PCR; TCRdb's version includes in-frame clones alone and lacks a portion of them. Seen here are over 300,000 clones, approximately 87% observed once, and the top ten hold over 0.9%. The sample was PBMCs or T cells enriched from blood (not recorded which). Every receptor here comes from a woman in her 30s with acute COVID-19.

Notes on this clone: This sample includes further DNA sequences coding for the same CDR3. The V and J genes are TRBV5-1 and TRBJ1-1; D is possibly TRBD1 (6 bases). The V gene's germline CDR1 is SGHRS and CDR2 YFSETQ. This CDR3 is 14 amino acids long. Trimming left V 4 bases short and J 1 base short, with 11 bases between. The CDR3 spells CASSQQGGNTEAFF. CDR3 DNA: TGCGCCAGCAGCCAGCAAGGGGGGAACACTGAAGCTTTCTTT.

The chain couples TRBV7-9 to TRBJ2-1; 11 bases are shared with TRBD1. With V trimmed by 2 bases and J by 7 bases, 7 bases remained unmatched. The CDR3 runs 16 residues. CDR1 SEHNR and CDR2 FQNEAQ come from the germline V gene (reference sequence). For the CDR3, the DNA is TGTGCCAGCAGCTTAAAGGGGGACAGGGGGTGGAATGAGCAGTTCTTC. It codes for CASSLKGDRGWNEQFF.

This clone was observed once. An end of the junction differs from the germline gene, which may be a read error. The rearrangement joins TRBV12-3 or TRBV12-4 to TRBJ1-4; no firm D call. The CDR3 has 13 residues. CDR3 sequence reads: CASRLGWGENLFF. The CDR3 DNA sequence: TGTGCCAGCAGACTAGGTTGGGGTGAAAACCTGTTTTTT.

This rearrangement joins TRBV6-5 to TRBJ1-2; the D gene is possibly TRBD1 (5 bases). CDR3 size: 14 residues. The germline CDR1 and CDR2 sequences are MNHEY and SVGAGI. The V and J ends lost 3 bases and 7 bases respectively, with 15 bases between them. The CDR3 sequence is CASSYGEGMSGYTF. The CDR3 DNA follows: TGTGCCAGCAGTTATGGGGAGGGGATGTCTGGCTACACCTTC.

The rearrangement links TRBV5-1 to TRBJ2-1, with D maybe TRBD2 (5 bases). The CDR3 length is 14 residues. V lost 1 base and J 8 bases, leaving 13 bases between the germline ends. CDR1 and CDR2 from the germline V gene are SGHRS and YFSETQ. CDR3 coding DNA: TGCGCCAGCAGCTTGTATACGGAGGAGGATGAGCAGTTCTTC. Protein sequence: CASSLYTEEDEQFF.

The chain employs TRBV14 and TRBJ2-6; 8 bases map to TRBD1. Germline V gene data show CDR1 as SGHDN and CDR2 as FVKESK. This CDR3 has 18 amino acids. The V and J ends lost 4 bases and 4 bases, in that order; junction bases with no gene match: 12. The CDR3 protein is CASSPHPGQASGANVLTF. CDR3 nucleotides: TGTGCCAGCAGCCCGCACCCGGGACAGGCATCAGGGGCCAACGTCCTGACTTTC.

This rearrangement joins TRBV5-6 to TRBJ2-7; D gene unclear. The CDR3 is made up of 15 amino acids. The V gene's germline CDR1 is SGHDT and CDR2 YYEEEE. V lost 1 base and J 4 bases, leaving 15 bases between the germline ends. This CDR3 is CASSLFAADWYEQYF. As DNA, the CDR3 is TGTGCCAGCAGCTTGTTCGCGGCAGATTGGTACGAGCAGTACTTC.

J is TRBJ2-7 and V is TRBV6-1, with 8 bases aligning to TRBD2. CDR3 length: 14 residues. After removal of 2 bases from V and 4 bases from J, the junction contained 4 bases not matched to a gene. Per germline, CDR1 MNHNS and CDR2 SASEGT. DNA of the CDR3: TGTGCCAGCAGTGAATTGCGGGGGGAATACGAGCAGTACTTC. Translation gives CASSELRGEYEQYF.

The chain couples TRBV10-3 to TRBJ2-7; 8 nucleotides line up with TRBD1. The J segment lost 2 bases and the V segment lost 10 bases, leaving 13 bases of the junction unmatched. There are 15 residues in the CDR3. Germline values: CDR1 ENHRY, CDR2 SYGVKD. CDR3 residues: CATQGQGSPTYEQYF. The DNA of the CDR3 is TGTGCCACTCAAGGACAGGGAAGCCCTACCTACGAGCAGTACTTC.

The V call is TRBV9, the J call TRBJ2-7; 8 bases align to TRBD1. The CDR3 is made up of 15 amino acids. Germline assignment: CDR1 SGDLS and CDR2 YYNGEE. After removal of 4 bases from V and 0 bases from J, the junction contained 6 bases not matched to a gene. The CDR3 here is CASSPRDRSSYEQYF. The CDR3, as DNA: TGTGCCAGCAGCCCCCGGGACAGGAGCTCCTACGAGCAGTACTTC.

The chain links TRBV4-1 to TRBJ1-4, with D tentatively TRBD1 (6 bases). This CDR3 is built from 16 residues. Per the germline V gene, CDR1 is MGHRA and CDR2 is YSYEKL. V gave up 4 bases and J gave up 6 bases, with 18 bases separating them. CDR3 in DNA: TGCGCCAGCAGCCGGGTCTATTGGACAGCCGATGAAAAACTGTTTTTT. Its protein is CASSRVYWTADEKLFF.

This clone showed up just a few times. In nucleotides, the CDR3 is TGTGCCAGCACGCAAAGCCGGGACAGCTATGGCTACACCTTC. Translating it yields CASTQSRDSYGYTF. The rearrangement joins TRBV7-3 to TRBJ1-2, with 7 bases fitting TRBD1. The germline gives CDR1 SGHTA, CDR2 FQGTGA. V shed 7 bases and J 4 bases; nucleotides not matched to a gene: 9. The CDR3 has 14 residues.

This chain links TRBV6-2 or TRBV6-3 with TRBJ2-2; 8 bases agree with TRBD1. There are 15 residues in the CDR3. From germline, CDR1 is MNHEY and CDR2 SVGEGT. J gave up 6 bases and V 5 bases, and 8 bases lay outside the gene matches. The CDR3 coding sequence is TGTGCCAGCAGTACAGGACAGGGAAGGGCCGGGGAGCTGTTTTTT. Protein product: CASSTGQGRAGELFF.

V is TRBV7-3 and J is TRBJ1-2, with TRBD1 matching over 7 bases. Unmatched junction bases numbered 6, after V lost 5 bases and J lost 6 bases. This CDR3 has 13 residues. Germline lookup yields CDR1 SGHTA and CDR2 FQGTGA. The CDR3 nucleotides read TGTGCCAGCAGCGGGGCAGGGGGGAATGGCTACACCTTC. Protein sequence: CASSGAGGNGYTF.

CDR3 region: CASSLGQALSGNTIYF. CDR3 nucleotides: TGTGCCAGCAGCTTAGGGCAGGCCCTCTCTGGAAACACCATATATTTT. V is TRBV7-6 and J is TRBJ1-3, with D hard to call. The CDR3 length is 16 residues. V was clipped by 1 base and J by 0 bases, with 10 bases between them. Looked up from germline, CDR1 is SGHVS and CDR2 is FNYEAQ.

J is TRBJ2-7 and V is TRBV15; 9 bases line up with TRBD1. The germline V gene encodes CDR1 LNHNV and CDR2 YYDKDF (reference sequence). J was trimmed by 4 bases and V by 1 base; bases with no gene match: 2. The CDR3 contains 14 residues. CDR3 sequence reads: CATSRGDRAYEQYF. The CDR3 DNA reads TGTGCCACCAGCAGAGGGGACAGGGCTTACGAGCAGTACTTC.

As DNA, the CDR3 is TGTGCCAGCAGCTGGGCCCTCTCTGGGGCCAACGTCCTGACTTTC. Its protein is CASSWALSGANVLTF. V is TRBV7-6 and J is TRBJ2-6; D is ambiguous. Trimming shortened V by 4 bases and J by 0 bases, and 7 bases separated the two germline ends. The germline CDR1 and CDR2 sequences are SGHVS and FNYEAQ. CDR3 length: 15 amino acids.

This clone is a singleton in its sample. This chain joins TRBV7-9 and TRBJ1-2; no definite D call. The CDR3 runs to 11 residues. Trimming left V 1 base short and J 8 bases short, with 5 bases between. Germline CDR1 SEHNR, CDR2 FQNEAQ (reference sequence). Written as DNA, the CDR3 is TGTGCCAGCAGCTTAGGCAGGGGCTACACCTTC. Its translation is CASSLGRGYTF.

CDR3 loop: CASSMSRSSGSPLHF. CDR3 nucleotide sequence: TGTGCCAGTAGCATGTCTCGGTCGTCAGGGTCACCCCTCCACTTT. The gene calls are TRBV19 and TRBJ1-6, with D maybe TRBD1 (5 bases). Trimming pared 6 bases from V and 10 bases from J, leaving 19 bases between. Germline V gene lookup returns CDR1 LNHDA and CDR2 SQIVND (reference sequence). The CDR3 contains 15 residues. Using reference TRBV19 and TRBJ1-6 for the parts outside the CDR3, the full variable domain is DGGITQSPKYLFRKEGQNVTLSCEQNLNHDAMYWYRQDPGQGLRLIYYSQIVNDFQKGDIAEGYSVSREKKESFPLTVTSAQKNPTAFYLCASSMSRSSGSPLHFGNGTRLTVT.

CDR3 sequence (DNA): TGTGCCAGCAGCTACGGACAGGGGTATAGTGAAGCTTTCTTT. Residues: CASSYGQGYSEAFF. The V call is TRBV7-3, the J call TRBJ1-1, with 9 nucleotides matching TRBD1. This CDR3 spans 14 amino acids. The germline V gene encodes CDR1 SGHTA and CDR2 FQGTGA. V shed 4 bases, J shed 7 bases, and the junction held 7 bases outside the gene matches. The full variable domain, rest sourced from reference TRBV7-3 and TRBJ1-1, is GAGVSQTPSNKVTEKGKYVELRCDPISGHTALYWYRQSLGQGPEFLIYFQGTGAADDSGLPNDRFFAVRPEGSVSTLKIQRTERGDSAVYLCASSYGQGYSEAFFGQGTRLTVV.

The genes are TRBV2 and TRBJ2-1; 10 bases are shared with TRBD1. V was clipped by 4 bases and J by 2 bases; unmatched bases: 5. This CDR3 spans 16 amino acids. Germline lookup yields CDR1 SNHLY and CDR2 FYNNEI. The DNA of the CDR3 is TGTGCCAGCAGTGCCATGGGGACAGGGGCCTACAATGAGCAGTTCTTC. Protein sequence: CASSAMGTGAYNEQFF.

The chain combines TRBV25-1 with TRBJ1-2; a possible D gene is TRBD1 (6 bases). This CDR3 comprises 18 residues. V shed 1 base and J shed 4 bases, with 22 bases lying between them. Per germline, CDR1 MGHDK and CDR2 SYGVNS. The CDR3 nucleotides read TGTGCCAGCAGTGAATGGGGAGCAGGGGCCGGTAGTGTCTATGGCTACACCTTC. Translated, it gives CASSEWGAGAGSVYGYTF.

This clone was seen only once. V is TRBV30 and J is TRBJ1-5; 8 nucleotides align to TRBD1. CDR1 GTSNPN and CDR2 SVGIG come from the germline V gene (reference sequence). Trimming removed 3 bases from V and 4 bases from J; junction bases left unmatched: 5. The length of the CDR3 is 14 residues. The CDR3 region has the DNA TGTGCCTGGAGCGGGGACAGGAGAAATCAGCCCCAGCATTTT. Protein: CAWSGDRRNQPQHF.